Following are 14 T cell receptor beta chains from one sample sequenced in a study of cytomegalovirus exposure and HLA in healthy donors. PCR primers comprised 60 Vbeta and 13 Jbeta primers. Some clones are missing from TCRdb's copy, which holds only in-frame ones; the method was immunoSEQ multiplex PCR. The sample holds about 140,000 clones, about three quarters seen once. The sequenced sample consisted of PBMCs. These TCRs come from a woman in her twenties or thirties in good health and CMV-seronegative.

The chain employs TRBV2 and TRBJ2-7; D unclear. The CDR3 contains 13 residues. Between the trimmed V and J ends, which lost 5 bases and 5 bases, there was a span of 13 bases. Germline lookup yields CDR1 SNHLY and CDR2 FYNNEI. CDR3 bases: TGTGCCAGCAGTCCCCAGGTGCGACACGAGCAGTACTTC. Protein product: CASSPQVRHEQYF. Full variable domain (outside the CDR3, taken from reference TRBV2 and TRBJ2-7): EPEVTQTPSHQVTQMGQEVILRCVPISNHLYFYWYRQILGQKVEFLVSFYNNEISEKSEIFDDQFSVERPDGSNFTLKIRSTKLEDSAMYFCASSPQVRHEQYFGPGTRLTVT.

This clone was counted a single time. V and J are TRBV7-9 and TRBJ2-7; D is undetermined. V was pared by 6 bases and J by 7 bases, with 13 bases between. CDR3 size: 12 residues. Germline values: CDR1 SEHNR, CDR2 FQNEAQ (reference sequence). Here the CDR3 reads CASSITGGEQYF. CDR3 coding DNA: TGTGCCAGCAGTATTACGGGTGGGGAGCAGTACTTC.

The chain employs TRBV2 and TRBJ1-3; 9 bases agree with TRBD1. Germline V gene data show CDR1 as SNHLY and CDR2 as FYNNEI. The CDR3 is 13 residues long. V trimming: 8 bases; J trimming: 4 bases; junction bases outside the gene matches: 3. CDR3 nucleotide sequence: TGTGCCAGCGGGGACAGGGAAGGAAACACCATATATTTT. Translation gives CASGDREGNTIYF.

CDR3 in amino acids: CASSPTLEGTDTQYF. Here the CDR3 DNA reads TGTGCCAGCAGCCCTACGTTGGAGGGGACAGATACGCAGTATTTT. The chain uses TRBV7-9 and TRBJ2-3, with D possibly TRBD2 on 6 matching bases. Germline values: CDR1 SEHNR, CDR2 FQNEAQ (reference sequence). The CDR3 loop spans 15 amino acids. Deletions cut 5 bases from V and 3 bases from J, with 15 bases between.

This clone occurred a few times. The rearrangement joins TRBV10-3 to TRBJ2-3; 7 bases are a match to TRBD2. This CDR3 is built from 13 residues. Trimming removed 11 bases from V and 2 bases from J; junction bases left unmatched: 7. Germline V gene sequence: CDR1 ENHRY, CDR2 SYGVKD. The CDR3 protein is CAASSGFTDTQYF. CDR3 nucleotide sequence: TGTGCCGCCTCTAGCGGATTCACAGATACGCAGTATTTT.

In this sample, this clone turned up once. In DNA form, the CDR3 reads TGTGCCATCAGTGACCGCGGGACGGCGAACACTGAAGCTTTCTTT. Translation gives CAISDRGTANTEAFF. The chain carries TRBV10-3 and TRBJ1-1; TRBD1 is a possible D gene (5 bases). Deletions cut 3 bases from V and 1 base from J, with 12 bases between. The CDR3 has 15 amino acids. Germline V gene lookup returns CDR1 ENHRY and CDR2 SYGVKD.

V is TRBV5-1 and J is TRBJ1-4; D uncertain. Trimming removed 6 bases at V and 2 bases at J, with 8 bases between. Germline CDR1 is SGHRS and CDR2 is YFSETQ. The CDR3 spans 13 residues. The CDR3 sequence is CASMRSTNEKLFF. In nucleotides, the CDR3 is TGCGCCAGCATGCGGTCGACTAATGAAAAACTGTTTTTT.

Points on this clone: At the DNA level, this CDR3 is encoded by other sequences in the same sample as well. The chain combines TRBV28 with TRBJ2-1, with TRBD2 matching over 11 bases. The trim removed 1 base at V and 5 bases at J, leaving 4 bases unmatched. Germline V lookup: CDR1 MDHEN, CDR2 SYDVKM. The CDR3 is 16 residues long. CDR3 coding DNA: TGTGCCAGCAGTTTATCGGCTAGCGGGGGGCACAATGAGCAGTTCTTC. This encodes CASSLSASGGHNEQFF. Looking up the rest from reference TRBV28 and TRBJ2-1 gives the full variable domain: DVKVTQSSRYLVKRTGEKVFLECVQDMDHENMFWYRQDPGLGLRLIYFSYDVKMKEKGDIPEGYSVSREKKERFSLILESASTNQTSMYLCASSLSASGGHNEQFFGPGTRLTVL.

The CDR3, as DNA: TGTGCCAGCAGCAAATGGAGGACAGGGAACACTGAAGCTTTCTTT. Its translation: CASSKWRTGNTEAFF. This chain uses TRBV6-5 with TRBJ1-1, with 7 bases matching TRBD1. After removal of 6 bases from V and 1 base from J, the junction contained 8 bases not matched to a gene. The CDR3 totals 15 residues. The germline V gene encodes CDR1 MNHEY and CDR2 SVGAGI.

This chain links TRBV19 with TRBJ2-5; 7 bases are shared with TRBD1. This CDR3 is 14 amino acids long. V lost 3 bases and J lost 2; bases outside the gene matches: 3. CDR1 is LNHDA and CDR2 is SQIVND in the germline V gene (reference sequence). The CDR3 protein is CASSISGQQETQYF. DNA for the CDR3: TGTGCCAGTAGTATTTCGGGACAGCAAGAGACCCAGTACTTC.

The V call is TRBV30, the J call TRBJ1-3; a possible D gene is TRBD1 (5 bases). Trimming took off 5 bases at V and 0 bases at J, with 17 bases between the two ends. Looked up from germline, CDR1 is GTSNPN and CDR2 is SVGIG (reference sequence). CDR3 length: 16 amino acids. The CDR3 sequence: CAWDTRAGPSGNTIYF. CDR3 bases: TGTGCCTGGGATACTAGGGCGGGACCCTCTGGAAACACCATATATTTT.

The chain links TRBV29-1 to TRBJ1-2; the D gene is possibly TRBD1 (6 bases). V lost 7 bases and J lost 6, with 15 bases in between. The CDR3 totals 12 residues. Germline assignment: CDR1 SQVTM and CDR2 ANQGSEA. The CDR3 loop is CSEGDIGNGYTF. CDR3 sequence (DNA): TGCAGCGAGGGGGATATTGGAAATGGCTACACCTTC. The full variable domain, its missing parts supplied by reference TRBV29-1 and TRBJ1-2, is SAVISQKPSRDICQRGTSLTIQCQVDSQVTMMFWYRQQPGQSLTLIATANQGSEATYESGFVIDKFPISRPNLTFSTLTVSNMSPEDSSIYLCSEGDIGNGYTFGSGTRLTVV.

The V gene is TRBV6-1, the J gene TRBJ2-7; D might be TRBD1 (8 bases). V shed 5 bases and J shed 5 bases, with 16 bases lying between them. Germline values: CDR1 MNHNS, CDR2 SASEGT. This CDR3 contains 14 residues. The CDR3 region is CASSPRTGRDEQYF. The DNA of the CDR3 is TGTGCCAGCAGTCCCCGGACAGGGAGGGACGAGCAGTACTTC.

This sequence joins TRBV9 and TRBJ2-5; 10 bases are a match to TRBD2. This CDR3 spans 15 amino acids. In germline, CDR1 is SGDLS, CDR2 YYNGEE. Losses at the gene ends were 0 bases for V and 5 bases for J; bases not matched to a gene: 4. CDR3 nucleotides: TGTGCCAGCAGCGTAGCTCCTAGCGGGAGTGAGACCCAGTACTTC. Its protein is CASSVAPSGSETQYF.